The 21 T cell receptor beta chains reported below all come from one sample, sequenced in a study of T-cell reconstitution after alpha-beta-depleted transplantation in children. It was with unique molecular identifiers that the TCRbeta library was prepared. TCRdb redid the calling of the PCR reads with MiXCR, one entry per CDR3 protein. The sample lists hundreds of thousands of distinct CDR3 sequences; approximately 16% were seen once. Sample: PBMCs from the stem cell graft donor, taken from the stem cell graft. The receptors derive from a human donor who donated a stem cell graft to a child with acute myeloid leukemia.

This clonotype was observed a handful of times. The chain combines TRBV7-2 with TRBJ1-2, with TRBD1 as a possible D gene (5 bases). V lost 5 bases and J lost 4, with 11 bases in between. The CDR3 is 13 amino acids. The V gene's germline CDR1 is SGHTA and CDR2 FQGNSA. CDR3 in DNA: TGTGCCAGCAGCCCCGGGGCCTCCTATGGCTACACCTTC. Protein: CASSPGASYGYTF.

The chain combines TRBV7-9 with TRBJ2-7; tentatively, D is TRBD1 (5 bases). Trimming removed 5 bases from V and 12 bases from J, with 17 bases in between. Per germline, CDR1 SEHNR and CDR2 FQNEAQ (reference sequence). The CDR3 runs 12 residues. The CDR3 DNA follows: TGTGCCAGCAGCCCACTCAAGGACATTCCGTACGTC. Encoded protein: CASSPLKDIPYV.

V is TRBV4-2 and J is TRBJ1-2; maybe TRBD1 (5 bases). This CDR3 contains 15 residues. Germline-derived CDR1 and CDR2 are LGHNA and YNFKEQ. V was cut by 2 bases and J by 6 bases, with 16 bases left in between. The CDR3 bases are TGTGCCAGCAGCCAAAACGCCGGGACCTATCATGGCTACACCTTC. The encoded protein is CASSQNAGTYHGYTF.

The chain links TRBV7-6 to TRBJ2-1; TRBD2 might be the D (7 bases). The ends were cut back, 2 bases at V and 3 bases at J, with 11 bases in the middle. The CDR3 has 15 residues. CDR1 and CDR2 from the germline V gene are SGHVS and FNYEAQ. The CDR3 coding sequence is TGTGCCAGCAGCTTAAAGGGGGGGGACTACAATGAGCAGTTCTTC. Its translation is CASSLKGGDYNEQFF.

This clonotype was counted only a few times. V usage is TRBV9 and J usage is TRBJ2-7; tentatively, D is TRBD2 (6 bases). Trimming left V 4 bases short and J 3 bases short, with 17 bases between. Germline values: CDR1 SGDLS, CDR2 YYNGEE. The CDR3 sequence is 15 residues long. CDR3 in DNA: TGTGCCAGCAGCCCTGGAGGGTCGGGTTACTACGAGCAGTACTTC. Protein: CASSPGGSGYYEQYF.

Comment on this clonotype: Being one base from a much bigger clone, this may be a read error. The chain uses TRBV20-1 and TRBJ1-2; D not certain. V was trimmed by 4 bases and J by 1 base, leaving 16 bases between them. The CDR3 loop spans 15 amino acids. Germline CDR1 is DFQATT and CDR2 is SNEGSKA (reference sequence). CDR3 in DNA: TGCAGTGCTACAACTTATTACGCCAGTAACTATGGCTACACCTTC. Translation gives CSATTYYASNYGYTF.

This clonotype was counted many times. This chain joins TRBV25-1 and TRBJ2-7; D may be TRBD1 (6 bases). The CDR3 is 17 amino acids. Per the germline V gene, CDR1 is MGHDK and CDR2 is SYGVNS. V was cut by 0 bases and J by 4 bases, with 19 bases left in between. CDR3 in DNA: TGTGCCAGCAGTGAATATGGTTACACAGGGAAATGGTACGAGCAGTACTTC. This gives the protein CASSEYGYTGKWYEQYF.

The table lists this clonotype with many counts. The chain combines TRBV7-2 with TRBJ2-5, with D tentatively TRBD2 (5 bases). Germline V gives CDR1 SGHTA, CDR2 FQGNSA. This CDR3 spans 15 amino acids. V shed 1 base and J shed 5 bases, with 14 bases lying between them. CDR3: CASSLVPGKKETQYF. The CDR3 DNA reads as TGTGCCAGCAGCTTAGTCCCGGGAAAGAAGGAGACCCAGTACTTC.

At least ten counts were recorded for this clonotype. The V gene is TRBV7-2, the J gene TRBJ2-7; the D gene is possibly TRBD1 (5 bases). Trimming removed 6 bases at V and 3 bases at J, with 9 bases between. There are 12 residues in the CDR3. Looked up from germline, CDR1 is SGHTA and CDR2 is FQGNSA. In DNA form, the CDR3 reads TGTGCCAGCAGTTGGCAGGGCTACGAGCAGTACTTC. Translating gives CASSWQGYEQYF.

V gene TRBV5-1 combines with J gene TRBJ2-3, with TRBD1 identical over 9 bases. The CDR3 loop spans 16 amino acids. In germline, CDR1 is SGHRS, CDR2 YFSETQ. V trimming: 4 bases; J trimming: 4 bases; junction bases outside the gene matches: 10. DNA of the CDR3: TGCGCCAGCAGCCCCTTTCCGGGACAGGGTTCAGATACGCAGTATTTT. This sequence encodes CASSPFPGQGSDTQYF.

This clonotype was counted between two and nine times. The chain has TRBV7-8 and TRBJ2-1, with 12 bases matching TRBD2. Germline V gene data show CDR1 as SGHVS and CDR2 as FQNEAQ. The CDR3 sequence is 14 residues long. V shed 4 bases and J 7 bases; nucleotides not matched to a gene: 2. Here the CDR3 reads CASSSSGGGNEQFF. Here the CDR3 DNA reads TGTGCCAGCAGCTCTAGCGGGGGGGGTAATGAGCAGTTCTTC.

The rearrangement uses TRBV29-1 and TRBJ1-2, with 7 positions matching TRBD1. V was pared by 2 bases and J by 8 bases, with 11 bases of the junction left unmatched. Germline V gene data show CDR1 as SQVTM and CDR2 as ANQGSEA. CDR3 length: 14 residues. The CDR3 is CSVEPRDRVKGYTF. The CDR3, as DNA: TGCAGCGTTGAACCCCGCGACAGGGTGAAGGGCTACACCTTC. Full variable domain (outside the CDR3, taken from reference TRBV29-1 and TRBJ1-2): SAVISQKPSRDICQRGTSLTIQCQVDSQVTMMFWYRQQPGQSLTLIATANQGSEATYESGFVIDKFPISRPNLTFSTLTVSNMSPEDSSIYLCSVEPRDRVKGYTFGSGTRLTVV.

This clonotype turned up a few times. The chain carries TRBV6-1 and TRBJ2-5; D call uncertain. CDR1 and CDR2 (germline): MNHNS, SASEGT. CDR3 length: 13 amino acids. V was pared by 2 bases and J by 2 bases, with 6 bases between. The CDR3 sequence is CASSEYIQETQYF. The CDR3 nucleotides are TGTGCCAGCAGTGAATATATACAAGAGACCCAGTACTTC.

The genes are TRBV18 and TRBJ2-7; no clear D gene. There are 13 residues in the CDR3. Germline CDR1 KGHSH, CDR2 LQKENI. Between the trimmed V and J ends, which lost 3 bases and 3 bases, there was a span of 9 bases. CDR3 sequence (DNA): TGTGCCAGCTCACCCACAGCTGACTACGAGCAGTACTTC. Translated: CASSPTADYEQYF.

The chain combines TRBV24-1 with TRBJ2-2; TRBD2 agrees at 9 bases. The germline CDR1 and CDR2 sequences are KGHDR and SFDVKD. There are 17 residues in the CDR3. After removal of 4 bases from V and 0 bases from J, the junction contained 5 bases not matched to a gene. The CDR3 region is CATSDVSGGTNTGELFF. The CDR3 DNA is TGTGCCACCAGTGACGTTAGCGGGGGCACGAACACCGGGGAGCTGTTTTTT.

This chain joins TRBV2 and TRBJ2-1, with 9 bases matching TRBD1. The CDR3 extends over 14 amino acids. V shed 4 bases and J 6 bases; nucleotides not matched to a gene: 4. Germline V lookup: CDR1 SNHLY, CDR2 FYNNEI. CDR3 in DNA: TGTGCCAGCAGTGGCGAGACAGGGGGCAATGAGCAGTTCTTC. Translation gives CASSGETGGNEQFF.

The sample holds a few counts of this clonotype. The chain links TRBV4-3 to TRBJ1-1; D call uncertain. The germline gives CDR1 LGHNA, CDR2 YSLEER. Trimming stripped 0 bases from V and 3 bases from J, with 11 bases between. The CDR3 has 15 residues. This chain's CDR3 is CASSQDLRPHTEAFF. DNA of the CDR3: TGCGCCAGCAGCCAAGATCTCCGGCCACACACTGAAGCTTTCTTT.

This clonotype has a handful of counts. The chain carries TRBV6-2 or TRBV6-3 and TRBJ2-1, with D hard to call. Trimming left V 7 bases short and J 0 bases short, with 16 bases between. CDR1 MNHEY and CDR2 SVGEGT come from the germline V gene. The CDR3 has 16 amino acids. The CDR3 region is CASIQDRSGSYNEQFF. CDR3 DNA sequence: TGTGCCAGCATCCAAGACCGATCCGGCTCCTACAATGAGCAGTTCTTC.

This clonotype was recorded at least ten times. The chain employs TRBV29-1 and TRBJ2-7, with D hard to call. Trimming took off 2 bases at V and 7 bases at J, with 6 bases between the two ends. The length of the CDR3 is 10 residues. The germline V gene encodes CDR1 SQVTM and CDR2 ANQGSEA. CDR3 residues: CSVEMGEQYF. The CDR3 DNA sequence: TGCAGCGTTGAAATGGGGGAGCAGTACTTC.

V and J are TRBV7-2 and TRBJ2-7; D gene uncertain. Trimming shortened V by 3 bases and J by 1 base, and 7 bases separated the two germline ends. CDR3 length equals 13 residues. The germline V gene has CDR1 SGHTA and CDR2 FQGNSA. The CDR3 DNA sequence: TGTGCCAGCAGCTTGTCCAGTTCCTACGAGCAGTACGTC. This gives the protein CASSLSSSYEQYV.

This clonotype appeared a few times. The chain combines TRBV24-1 with TRBJ2-1; TRBD2 is a possible D gene (6 bases). The V end was cut by 1 base, the J end by 13 bases, with 13 bases between. The CDR3 spans 13 residues. CDR1 is KGHDR, CDR2 SFDVKD, per germline. DNA of the CDR3: TGTGCCACCAGTGATTTTGGGGGGAGACCTCAGTTCTTC. Protein sequence: CATSDFGGRPQFF.